The clone carrying this T cell receptor (beta chain) was seen more than once but under ten times. The target antigen is unknown. This entry comes from a study of CD8 T cells in ankylosing spondylitis. Regarding the study as a whole: There were earlier reports of some motif variants in reactive arthritis synovial fluid and blood. The study looked at matched synovial fluid samples from ankylosing spondylitis patients. Disease-linked clones were reported to be significantly enriched there.

Making the TCR beta libraries involved quantitative 5'-RACE with molecular barcodes. TCRdb reanalysed the 5' RACE reads using MiXCR and keeps one entry per CDR3 protein. The sample lists roughly 30,000 distinct CDR3 sequences, less than 40% seen once, with over 40% in the top ten. The V and J ends lost 0 bases and 0 bases respectively, with 12 bases between them. The germline V gene has CDR1 SQVTM and CDR2 ANQGSEA. The CDR3 has 16 amino acids. The TCR originated in a male donor with ankylosing spondylitis. The sample consisted of synovial fluid, either unsorted or a sorted T cell fraction (not recorded which). V usage is TRBV29-1 and J usage is TRBJ2-1; D not certain. CDR3 coding DNA: TGCAGCGTTGAAGATCCGAGCCGCAACTCCTACAATGAGCAGTTCTTC. Its translation: CSVEDPSRNSYNEQFF.